Detailed here is one T cell receptor beta chain. The antigen is not known. The record originates from a study of Ad26.COV2.S vaccination and SARS-CoV-2 variants. The overall study: Donor participated within the Ad26.COV2.S arm of the COV1001 trial. Intramuscular Ad26.COV2.S at 5x10^10 or 1x10^11 viral particles. Study-wide results and caveats: Non-spike TCR breadth was similar in vaccine and placebo recipients.

The method was immunoSEQ multiplex PCR; TCRdb's version includes in-frame clones alone and lacks a portion of them. The repertoire holds around 400,000 clones, 75% to 95% seen once, with 9% to 15% in the top ten. The V end lost 0 bases, the J end lost 0 bases, and 7 bases lay between the germline ends. The CDR3 is 15 residues long. Germline V gives CDR1 SGHDT, CDR2 YYEEEE. Treatment reported: around 19 received Ad26.COV2.S at low or high dose, single or two shots; about 5 received placebo; per-sample allocation not given. Material that was analyzed had been drawn on day 63 after the first vaccine or placebo injection.

V usage is TRBV5-6 and J usage is TRBJ1-3; no clear D. The starting material was peripheral blood, obtained in a trial of Ad26.COV2.S vaccine versus placebo. This receptor was identified in a person between 18 and 60 years old who received the Ad26.COV2.S COVID-19 vaccine or a placebo. The CDR3 nucleotides are TGTGCCAGCAGCTTGGGGATGAGCTCTGGAAACACCATATATTTT. Translation gives CASSLGMSSGNTIYF. The full variable domain, in which reference TRBV5-6 and TRBJ1-3 provide the parts outside the CDR3, is DAGVTQSPTHLIKTRGQQVTLRCSPKSGHDTVSWYQQALGQGPQFIFQYYEEEERQRGNFPDRFSGHQFPNYSSELNVNALLLGDSALYLCASSLGMSSGNTIYFGEGSWLTVV.